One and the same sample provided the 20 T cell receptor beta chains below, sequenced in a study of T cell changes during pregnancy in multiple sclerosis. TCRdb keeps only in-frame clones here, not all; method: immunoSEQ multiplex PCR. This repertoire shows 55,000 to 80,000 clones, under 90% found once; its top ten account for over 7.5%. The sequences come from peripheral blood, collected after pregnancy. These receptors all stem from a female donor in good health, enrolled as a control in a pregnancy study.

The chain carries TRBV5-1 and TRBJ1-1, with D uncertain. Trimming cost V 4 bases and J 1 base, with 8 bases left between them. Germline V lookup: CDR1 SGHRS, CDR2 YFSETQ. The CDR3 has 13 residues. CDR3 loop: CASSLDANTEAFF. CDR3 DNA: TGCGCCAGCAGCCTAGACGCGAACACTGAAGCTTTCTTT.

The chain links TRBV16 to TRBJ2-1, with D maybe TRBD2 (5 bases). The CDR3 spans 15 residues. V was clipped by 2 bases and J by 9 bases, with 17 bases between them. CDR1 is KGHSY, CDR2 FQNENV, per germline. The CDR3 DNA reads TGTGCCAGCAGCCAACAAACCGGAGGTTTCGGTGAGCAGTTCTTC. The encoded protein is CASSQQTGGFGEQFF.

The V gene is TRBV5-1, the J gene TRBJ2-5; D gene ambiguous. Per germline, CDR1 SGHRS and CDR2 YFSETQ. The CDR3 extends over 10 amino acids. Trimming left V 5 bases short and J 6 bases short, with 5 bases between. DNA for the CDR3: TGCGCCAGCAGGGGCAAGACCCAGTACTTC. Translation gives CASRGKTQYF.

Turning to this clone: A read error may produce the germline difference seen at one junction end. In DNA, the CDR3 is TGTGCCAGCAGCTTTCCCTCGGCTTTTGAGAGGATCTTC. It encodes CASSFPSAFERIF. The chain couples TRBV11-2 to TRBJ2-1; D is unclear. CDR3 length: 13 amino acids. Germline CDR1 is SGHAT and CDR2 is FQNNGV.

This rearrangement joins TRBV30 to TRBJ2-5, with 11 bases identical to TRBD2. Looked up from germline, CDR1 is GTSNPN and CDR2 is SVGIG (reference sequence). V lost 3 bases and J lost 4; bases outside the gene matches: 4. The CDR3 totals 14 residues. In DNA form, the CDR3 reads TGTGCCTGGAGGGTCCTAGCGGGGGGAGAGACCCAGTACTTC. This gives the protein CAWRVLAGGETQYF.

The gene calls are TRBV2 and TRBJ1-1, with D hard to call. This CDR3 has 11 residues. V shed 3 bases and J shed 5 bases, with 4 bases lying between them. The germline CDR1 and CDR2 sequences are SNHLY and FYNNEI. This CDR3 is CASSDRTEAFF. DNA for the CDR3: TGTGCCAGCAGTGACAGGACTGAAGCTTTCTTT.

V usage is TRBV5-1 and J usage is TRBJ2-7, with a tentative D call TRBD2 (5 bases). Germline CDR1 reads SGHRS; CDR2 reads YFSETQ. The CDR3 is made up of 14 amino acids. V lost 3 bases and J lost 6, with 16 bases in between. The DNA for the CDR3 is TGCGCCAGCAGCTACCGGGAACCCTCATCCGAGCAGTACTTC. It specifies CASSYREPSSEQYF. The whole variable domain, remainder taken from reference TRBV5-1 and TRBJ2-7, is KAGVTQTPRYLIKTRGQQVTLSCSPISGHRSVSWYQQTPGQGLQFLFEYFSETQRNKGNFPGRFSGRQFSNSRSEMNVSTLELGDSALYLCASSYREPSSEQYFGPGTRLTVT.

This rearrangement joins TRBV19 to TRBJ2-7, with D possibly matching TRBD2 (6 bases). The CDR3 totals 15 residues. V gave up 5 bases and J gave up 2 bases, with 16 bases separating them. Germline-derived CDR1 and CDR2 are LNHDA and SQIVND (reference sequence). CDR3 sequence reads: CASSVPGDFPYEQYF. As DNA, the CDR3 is TGTGCCAGTAGTGTTCCGGGGGACTTCCCCTACGAGCAGTACTTC.

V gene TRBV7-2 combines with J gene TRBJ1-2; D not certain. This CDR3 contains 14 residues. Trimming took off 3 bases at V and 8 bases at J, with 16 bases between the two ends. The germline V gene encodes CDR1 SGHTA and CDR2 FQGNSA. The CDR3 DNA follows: TGTGCCAGCAGCTTGGGAGTCGAGGCGAGGGGCTACACCTTC. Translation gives CASSLGVEARGYTF.

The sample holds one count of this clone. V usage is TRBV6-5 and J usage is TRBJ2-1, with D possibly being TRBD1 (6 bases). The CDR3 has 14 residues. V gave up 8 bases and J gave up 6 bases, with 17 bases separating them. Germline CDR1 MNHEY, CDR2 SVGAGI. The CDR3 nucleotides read TGTGCCAGCCTGGGGGCCCCTCCTAGCAATGAGCAGTTCTTC. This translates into CASLGAPPSNEQFF.

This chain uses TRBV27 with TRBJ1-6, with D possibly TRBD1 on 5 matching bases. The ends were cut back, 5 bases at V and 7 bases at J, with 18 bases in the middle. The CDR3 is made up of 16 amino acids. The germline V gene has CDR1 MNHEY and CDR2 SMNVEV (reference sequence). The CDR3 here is CASSPSPAGYNSPLHF. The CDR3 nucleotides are TGTGCCAGCAGTCCCTCACCAGCAGGGTACAATTCACCCCTCCACTTT.

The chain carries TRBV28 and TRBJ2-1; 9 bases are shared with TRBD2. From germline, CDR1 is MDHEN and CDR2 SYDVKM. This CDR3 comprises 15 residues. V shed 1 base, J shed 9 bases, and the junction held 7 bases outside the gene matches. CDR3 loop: CASSLLSSGSGEQFF. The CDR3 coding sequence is TGTGCCAGCAGTTTATTGAGTAGCGGGAGTGGTGAGCAGTTCTTC.

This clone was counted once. The CDR3 sequence is CASSLDIYEQYF. As DNA, the CDR3 is TGTGCCAGCAGCTTAGACATCTACGAGCAGTACTTC. The rearrangement uses TRBV11-2 and TRBJ2-7; D ambiguous. Germline CDR1 reads SGHAT; CDR2 reads FQNNGV. This CDR3 comprises 12 residues. The V end lost 0 bases, the J end lost 3 bases, and 3 bases lay between the germline ends.

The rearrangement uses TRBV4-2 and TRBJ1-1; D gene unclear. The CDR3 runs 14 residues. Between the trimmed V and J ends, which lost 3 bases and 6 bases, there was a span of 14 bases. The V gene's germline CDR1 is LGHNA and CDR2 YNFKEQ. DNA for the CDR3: TGTGCCAGCAGCCAGGAAATTCCCGGGGCTGAAGCTTTCTTT. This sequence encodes CASSQEIPGAEAFF.

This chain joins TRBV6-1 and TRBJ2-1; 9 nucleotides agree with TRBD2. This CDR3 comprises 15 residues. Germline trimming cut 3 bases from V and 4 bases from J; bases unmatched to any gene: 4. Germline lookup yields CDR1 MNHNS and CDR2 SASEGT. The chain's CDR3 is CASSERTSVYNEQFF. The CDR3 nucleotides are TGTGCCAGCAGTGAGCGGACTAGCGTTTACAATGAGCAGTTCTTC.

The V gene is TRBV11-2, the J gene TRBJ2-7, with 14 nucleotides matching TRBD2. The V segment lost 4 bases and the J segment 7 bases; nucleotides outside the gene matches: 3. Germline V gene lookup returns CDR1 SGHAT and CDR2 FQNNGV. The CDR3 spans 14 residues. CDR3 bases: TGTGCCAGCAGCTCGACTAGCGGGAGGGGTGAGCAGTACTTC. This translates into CASSSTSGRGEQYF.

CDR3 protein: CASSHVLAGRDTQYF. The CDR3 coding sequence is TGTGCCAGCAGCCACGTCCTAGCGGGAAGAGATACGCAGTATTTT. The chain couples TRBV7-9 to TRBJ2-3; 9 positions match TRBD2. This CDR3 is 15 amino acids long. V lost 5 bases and J lost 5; bases outside the gene matches: 8. CDR1 and CDR2 (germline): SEHNR, FQNEAQ (reference sequence).

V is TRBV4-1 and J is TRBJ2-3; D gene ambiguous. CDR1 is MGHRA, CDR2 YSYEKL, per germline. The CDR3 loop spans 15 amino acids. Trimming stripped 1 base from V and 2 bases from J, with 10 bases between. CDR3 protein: CASSQGGVHTDTQYF. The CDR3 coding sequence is TGCGCCAGCAGCCAAGGAGGAGTGCACACAGATACGCAGTATTTT.

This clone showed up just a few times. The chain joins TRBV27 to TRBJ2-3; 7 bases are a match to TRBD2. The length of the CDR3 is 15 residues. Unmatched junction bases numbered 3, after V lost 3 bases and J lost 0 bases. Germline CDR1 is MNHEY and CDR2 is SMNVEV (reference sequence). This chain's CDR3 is CASSLGGVSTDTQYF. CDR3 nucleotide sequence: TGTGCCAGCAGTTTGGGAGGGGTAAGCACAGATACGCAGTATTTT.

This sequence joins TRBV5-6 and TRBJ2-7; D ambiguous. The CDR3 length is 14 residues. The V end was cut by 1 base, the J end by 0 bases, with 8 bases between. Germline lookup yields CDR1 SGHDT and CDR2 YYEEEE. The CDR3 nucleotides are TGTGCCAGCAGCTTGCCAGGCGCCTCCTACGAGCAGTACTTC. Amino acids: CASSLPGASYEQYF.